These 28 T cell receptor beta chains were all obtained from the same sample, sequenced in a study of blood T cell repertoires in COVID-19. Here immunoSEQ multiplex PCR was the method, and the copy in TCRdb shows in-frame clones only, minus some. The table lists 180,000 or so clones, about 80% of them singletons. Sequenced material: PBMCs or T cells enriched from blood (not recorded which). These receptors came from a man in his sixties who had been exposed to COVID-19.

V is TRBV27 and J is TRBJ2-2; D possibly corresponds to TRBD2 (6 bases). Germline-derived CDR1 and CDR2 are MNHEY and SMNVEV (reference sequence). This CDR3 is built from 15 residues. V lost 2 bases to trimming and J lost 0 bases, with 7 bases between them. CDR3: CASSLRGANTGELFF. For the CDR3, the DNA is TGTGCCAGCAGTTTACGCGGGGCGAACACCGGGGAGCTGTTTTTT.

V gene TRBV11-3 combines with J gene TRBJ2-7; 9 bases match TRBD1. V was clipped by 6 bases and J by 7 bases; unmatched bases: 7. The CDR3 sequence is 13 residues long. The germline CDR1 and CDR2 sequences are SGHNT and YENEEA. The DNA of the CDR3 is TGTGCCAGCAGTTCCGGGACAGGGTGGGAGCAGTACTTC. The encoded protein is CASSSGTGWEQYF.

The sample holds one count of this clone. The chain joins TRBV14 to TRBJ2-3; TRBD2 aligns across 9 bases. The V segment lost 1 base and the J segment 0 bases; nucleotides outside the gene matches: 11. This CDR3 comprises 19 residues. Germline V lookup: CDR1 SGHDN, CDR2 FVKESK. The CDR3 DNA is TGTGCCAGCAGCCAAGTTCATCTTAGCGGGAGTCCTAGCACAGATACGCAGTATTTT. As protein: CASSQVHLSGSPSTDTQYF.

This sequence joins TRBV18 and TRBJ1-5, with a possible D match to TRBD1 (6 bases). This CDR3 is built from 16 residues. The V gene's germline CDR1 is KGHSH and CDR2 LQKENI. The V end was cut by 3 bases, the J end by 3 bases, with 15 bases between. This chain's CDR3 is CASSPSDRTLNQPQHF. In DNA, the CDR3 is TGTGCCAGCTCACCCTCAGACAGGACTCTCAATCAGCCCCAGCATTTT.

V usage is TRBV7-9 and J usage is TRBJ2-3, with TRBD1 as a possible D gene (5 bases). In germline, CDR1 is SEHNR, CDR2 FQNEAQ (reference sequence). The CDR3 is 13 residues long. V dropped 2 bases and J dropped 5 bases, with 8 bases sitting between them. CDR3 DNA: TGTGCCAGCAGCTTACAGGGAAAAGATACGCAGTATTTT. Its protein product is CASSLQGKDTQYF.

A single count supports this clone. The rearrangement links TRBV30 to TRBJ1-6; the match to TRBD1 covers 10 bases. The J segment lost 9 bases and the V segment lost 0 bases, leaving 5 bases of the junction unmatched. CDR3 length equals 15 residues. CDR1 GTSNPN and CDR2 SVGIG come from the germline V gene (reference sequence). In DNA, the CDR3 is TGTGCCTGGAGTGTAGGGACAGGGGTAGTTTCACCCCTCCACTTT. It translates to CAWSVGTGVVSPLHF.

This chain links TRBV30 with TRBJ1-2; no definite D call. V dropped 4 bases and J dropped 6 bases, with 12 bases sitting between them. Germline V CDR1 and CDR2: GTSNPN, SVGIG (reference sequence). There are 12 residues in the CDR3. CDR3 protein: CAWNRETHGYTF. The CDR3 DNA reads TGTGCCTGGAACCGGGAAACTCATGGCTACACCTTC.

The J gene is TRBJ2-7, the V gene TRBV15, with D possibly being TRBD1 (5 bases). V shed 8 bases and J shed 0 bases, with 11 bases lying between them. There are 13 residues in the CDR3. Germline-derived CDR1 and CDR2 are LNHNV and YYDKDF (reference sequence). The CDR3 loop reads CATSGRVSYEQYF. The CDR3 nucleotides are TGTGCCACCTCCGGCAGGGTCTCCTACGAGCAGTACTTC.

The chain uses TRBV7-2 and TRBJ2-7; 11 nucleotides match TRBD2. The CDR3 is made up of 15 amino acids. CDR1 and CDR2 from the germline V gene are SGHTA and FQGNSA. Trimming cost V 1 base and J 5 bases; bases outside gene matches: 4. CDR3 sequence: CASSLGLAGGNEQYF. As DNA, the CDR3 is TGTGCCAGCAGCTTAGGGCTAGCGGGAGGAAACGAGCAGTACTTC.

The chain uses TRBV29-1 and TRBJ1-5, with D uncertain. CDR3 length equals 12 residues. The germline V gene has CDR1 SQVTM and CDR2 ANQGSEA. V was clipped by 6 bases and J by 8 bases, with 14 bases between them. CDR3 in DNA: TGCAGCGTCCTAGACGGTCCCGAGCCCCAGCATTTT. Translated, it gives CSVLDGPEPQHF.

This chain links TRBV4-1 with TRBJ2-7; TRBD2 is a possible D gene (6 bases). The CDR3 has 17 amino acids. Trimming removed 4 bases from V and 4 bases from J, with 23 bases in between. Looked up from germline, CDR1 is MGHRA and CDR2 is YSYEKL. The CDR3 bases are TGCGCCAGCAGCCTTCTTCACGACTCCGGGGGAGGTTACGAGCAGTACTTC. Its translation: CASSLLHDSGGGYEQYF.

The J gene is TRBJ2-3, the V gene TRBV11-2; D is possibly TRBD1 (5 bases). In germline, CDR1 is SGHAT, CDR2 FQNNGV. Trimming stripped 2 bases from V and 1 base from J, with 13 bases between. The CDR3 totals 16 residues. The CDR3 sequence is CASSLRGRQGTDTQYF. In nucleotides, the CDR3 is TGTGCCAGCAGCTTAAGGGGTCGCCAGGGCACAGATACGCAGTATTTT.

This chain links TRBV5-1 with TRBJ1-4, with D tentatively TRBD1 (6 bases). Trimming removed 4 bases from V and 0 bases from J, with 13 bases in between. This CDR3 contains 16 residues. Germline V gene lookup returns CDR1 SGHRS and CDR2 YFSETQ. CDR3 nucleotide sequence: TGCGCCAGCAGCATTCAGGGGCCTGCAACTAATGAAAAACTGTTTTTT. This translates into CASSIQGPATNEKLFF.

The rearrangement uses TRBV7-9 and TRBJ2-2; no firm D call. V was trimmed by 1 base and J by 6 bases, leaving 6 bases between them. The germline V gene encodes CDR1 SEHNR and CDR2 FQNEAQ (reference sequence). This CDR3 has 13 amino acids. The CDR3 loop reads CASSLGRPGELFF. CDR3 nucleotides: TGTGCCAGCAGCTTAGGGAGACCCGGGGAGCTGTTTTTT.

This clone was counted a single time. An end of the junction does not agree with germline; a read error may underlie this. The gene calls are TRBV5-1 and TRBJ2-7; 8 bases map to TRBD1. This CDR3 comprises 14 residues. Germline V gene lookup returns CDR1 SGHRS and CDR2 YFSETQ. CDR3 sequence reads: CASSLGTGSSEQYF. DNA for the CDR3: TGCGCCAGCAGCTTGGGGACAGGGTCCTCCGAGCAGTACTTC.

V usage is TRBV6-5 and J usage is TRBJ2-1; the match to TRBD1 covers 7 bases. V dropped 10 bases and J dropped 0; count of bases not matched to a gene: 6. The CDR3 has 14 residues. Looked up from germline, CDR1 is MNHEY and CDR2 is SVGAGI. The CDR3 coding sequence is TGTGCCACTCAGGGACAGAGCTCCTACAATGAGCAGTTCTTC. Translation: CATQGQSSYNEQFF.

The CDR3 reads CASSSLFWGQNTEAFF. CDR3 bases: TGTGCCAGCAGTTCCCTTTTTTGGGGGCAGAACACTGAAGCTTTCTTT. The genes are TRBV27 and TRBJ1-1, with D perhaps matching TRBD1 (6 bases). Germline CDR1 reads MNHEY; CDR2 reads SMNVEV (reference sequence). The V end was cut by 4 bases, the J end by 1 base, with 16 bases between. CDR3 length: 16 residues.

V usage is TRBV27 and J usage is TRBJ1-2; D not certain. V lost 0 bases, J lost 7 bases, and 12 bases lay in between. Germline CDR1 MNHEY, CDR2 SMNVEV (reference sequence). The CDR3 spans 14 residues. CDR3 nucleotide sequence: TGTGCCAGCAGTTTATCAGTTGGGAGTCGTGGCTACACCTTC. This sequence encodes CASSLSVGSRGYTF.

V is TRBV19 and J is TRBJ1-5; D ambiguous. The CDR3 extends over 13 amino acids. Germline CDR1 is LNHDA and CDR2 is SQIVND (reference sequence). V was clipped by 6 bases and J by 3 bases, with 9 bases between them. In DNA form, the CDR3 reads TGTGCCAGTAGAGGGAGCTACAATCAGCCCCAGCATTTT. Amino acids: CASRGSYNQPQHF.

In its sample, this clone was seen once. The CDR3 DNA is TGTGCCTCCCGGACAGCAACTAATGAAAAACTGTTTTTT. Its translation is CASRTATNEKLFF. V usage is TRBV19 and J usage is TRBJ1-4, with D possibly being TRBD1 (6 bases). The V end lost 11 bases, the J end lost 0 bases, and 10 bases lay between the germline ends. CDR1 is LNHDA, CDR2 SQIVND, per germline (reference sequence). CDR3 length: 13 amino acids.

The rearrangement links TRBV12-3 or TRBV12-4 to TRBJ1-2; 10 bases fit TRBD1. The CDR3 totals 13 residues. Unmatched junction bases numbered 2, after V lost 5 bases and J lost 5 bases. CDR3 nucleotides: TGTGCCAGCAGTGGGGACAGGGGTTATGGCTACACCTTC. Its protein product is CASSGDRGYGYTF.

The CDR3 nucleotides are TGTGCCAGCTCTCCTGAACAGGGGGCTAATTCACCCCTCCACTTT. As protein: CASSPEQGANSPLHF. V gene TRBV18 combines with J gene TRBJ1-6, with 9 positions matching TRBD1. V lost 6 bases to trimming and J lost 6 bases; unmatched junction nucleotides: 6. From germline, CDR1 is KGHSH and CDR2 LQKENI. The CDR3 is made up of 15 amino acids.

This sequence joins TRBV19 and TRBJ2-5, with 12 bases fitting TRBD2. CDR3 length: 14 amino acids. With V trimmed by 3 bases and J by 4 bases, 0 bases remained unmatched. Germline assignment: CDR1 LNHDA and CDR2 SQIVND (reference sequence). The CDR3 reads CASSMTSGRETQYF. In DNA, the CDR3 is TGTGCCAGTAGTATGACTAGCGGGAGAGAGACCCAGTACTTC.

The sample holds one count of this clone. The chain couples TRBV1 to TRBJ1-3; the table's D call of TRBD1 was not tested on the DNA. TRBV1 is designated a pseudogene. The CDR3 consists of 15 residues. CDR3 coding DNA: TGCACCAGCAGAAAGGGACAGTCCTCTGGAAACACCATATATTTT. This sequence encodes CTSRKGQSSGNTIYF.

V gene TRBV30 combines with J gene TRBJ1-3; 8 positions agree with TRBD1. V shed 5 bases, J shed 4 bases, and the junction held 13 bases outside the gene matches. The CDR3 has 16 residues. Germline V lookup: CDR1 GTSNPN, CDR2 SVGIG (reference sequence). Here the CDR3 DNA reads TGTGCCTGGGGGGGCCGACAGGGGCGGCGAGGAAACACCATATATTTT. It is translated as CAWGGRQGRRGNTIYF.

The J gene is TRBJ2-3, the V gene TRBV7-9; 14 bases line up with TRBD2. Germline values: CDR1 SEHNR, CDR2 FQNEAQ (reference sequence). V lost 3 bases and J lost 10; bases outside the gene matches: 3. There are 14 residues in the CDR3. The DNA of the CDR3 is TGTGCCAGCAGCTTTGGGACTAGCGGGAGTTCGCAGTATTTT. This encodes CASSFGTSGSSQYF.

The chain links TRBV30 to TRBJ1-1; TRBD1 is a possible D gene (5 bases). The germline gives CDR1 GTSNPN, CDR2 SVGIG (reference sequence). The CDR3 runs to 14 residues. Trimming cost V 5 bases and J 1 base, with 14 bases left between them. The CDR3 bases are TGTGCCTGGGGCAGGGAAATTGGGAACACTGAAGCTTTCTTT. Translated, it gives CAWGREIGNTEAFF.

J is TRBJ2-2 and V is TRBV7-2, with 8 bases matching TRBD1. There are 15 residues in the CDR3. J was trimmed by 6 bases and V by 5 bases; bases with no gene match: 8. Per the germline V gene, CDR1 is SGHTA and CDR2 is FQGNSA. The CDR3 is CASSPQTGAAGELFF. CDR3 nucleotide sequence: TGTGCCAGCAGCCCCCAGACAGGGGCTGCCGGGGAGCTGTTTTTT.